There are many counts of the clone carrying this T cell receptor beta chain. These data originate in a study of T cells in Graves' hyperthyroidism and ophthalmopathy. Turning to the study itself: The blood sample was taken at first diagnosis, before treatment began.

Germline V gene sequence: CDR1 KGHDR, CDR2 SFDVKD. V lost 3 bases to trimming and J lost 4 bases, with 8 bases between them. The CDR3 contains 13 residues. Template material for amplifying TCR beta CDR3 regions consisted of RNA transcripts. When the TCR CDR3 underwent first-round RT-PCR, the HTBI primer set was used. One entry per CDR3 protein results from TCRdb running MiXCR on the multiplex PCR reads. The data show fewer than 900,000 distinct CDR3 sequences, about a sixth seen once. The rearrangement links TRBV24-1 to TRBJ2-5; D is perhaps TRBD1 or TRBD2 (5 bases each). The sample consisted of blood. The clonotype comes from a man aged 18 to 30 with Graves' hyperthyroidism. Written as DNA, the CDR3 is TGTGCCACCAGTGATGGGGGAAGAGAGACCCAGTACTTC. Amino acids: CATSDGGRETQYF.